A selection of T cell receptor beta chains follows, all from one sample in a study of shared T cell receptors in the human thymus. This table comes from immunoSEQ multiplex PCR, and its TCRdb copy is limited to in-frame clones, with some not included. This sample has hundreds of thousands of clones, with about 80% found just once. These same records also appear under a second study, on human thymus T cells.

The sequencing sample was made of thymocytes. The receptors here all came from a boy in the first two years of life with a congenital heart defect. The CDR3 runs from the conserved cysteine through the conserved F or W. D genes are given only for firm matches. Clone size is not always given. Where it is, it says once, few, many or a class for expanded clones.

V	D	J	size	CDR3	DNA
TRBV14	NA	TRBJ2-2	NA	CASSPRSYTGELFF	TGTGCCAGCAGCCCTCGCAGTTACACCGGGGAGCTGTTTTTT
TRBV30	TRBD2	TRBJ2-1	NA	CAWTGRGRTYNEQFF	TGTGCCTGGACGGGGAGGGGACGCACCTACAATGAGCAGTTCTTC
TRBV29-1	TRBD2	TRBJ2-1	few	CSVVGLAGAPDQVKQFF	TGCAGCGTTGTTGGACTAGCGGGAGCCCCTGATCAAGTGAAGCAGTTCTTC
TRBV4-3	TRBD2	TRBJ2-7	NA	CASSQGRSGRREQYF	TGCGCCAGCAGCCAAGGTCGAAGCGGGAGACGAGAGCAGTACTTC
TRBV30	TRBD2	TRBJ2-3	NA	CAWSRPPSGPPKYTDTQYF	TGTGCCTGGAGTAGGCCCCCTAGCGGGCCCCCCAAATACACAGATACGCAGTATTTT
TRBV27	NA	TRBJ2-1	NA	CASSLSGPYNEQFF	TGTGCCAGCAGTTTAAGCGGACCATACAATGAGCAGTTCTTC
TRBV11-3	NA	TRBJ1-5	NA	CASTCQSGLQHF	TGTGCCAGCACCTGTCAGTCAGGCCTTCAGCATTTT
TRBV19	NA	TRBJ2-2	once	CASSRQGRVGELFF	TGTGCCAGTAGTAGGCAGGGTCGGGTCGGGGAGCTGTTTTTT
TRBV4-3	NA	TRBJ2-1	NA	CASSQDQGHYNEQFF	TGCGCCAGCAGCCAAGATCAGGGCCACTACAATGAGCAGTTCTTC
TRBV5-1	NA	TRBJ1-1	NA	CASSLEMGRDTEAFF	TGCGCCAGCAGCTTGGAAATGGGGAGGGACACTGAAGCTTTCTTT
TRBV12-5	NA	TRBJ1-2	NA	CASGLTRGGANYGYTF	TGTGCTAGTGGTTTGACCAGGGGCGGTGCTAACTATGGCTACACCTTC
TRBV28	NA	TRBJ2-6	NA	CASSFWAIRDGTLSGANVLTF	TGTGCCAGCAGTTTTTGGGCGATCCGGGACGGGACTCTCTCTGGGGCCAACGTCCTGACTTTC
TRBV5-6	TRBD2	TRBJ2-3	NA	CASSCSGTSGRAWDTQYF	TGTGCCAGCAGCTGTTCCGGGACTAGCGGGAGGGCCTGGGATACGCAGTATTTT
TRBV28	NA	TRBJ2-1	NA	CASSRRPQRVNEQFF	TGTGCCAGCAGTCGACGACCCCAGCGGGTCAATGAGCAGTTCTTC
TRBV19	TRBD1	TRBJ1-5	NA	CASRPTGQGAWSNQPQHF	TGTGCCAGTAGACCCACGGGACAGGGGGCCTGGAGCAATCAGCCCCAGCATTTT
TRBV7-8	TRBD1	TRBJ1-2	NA	CASSRTGGKGYGYTF	TGTGCCAGCAGTCGGACAGGGGGCAAGGGCTATGGCTACACCTTC
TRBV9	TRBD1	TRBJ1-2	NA	CASSVRQGLDYGYTF	TGTGCCAGCAGCGTAAGACAGGGATTAGACTATGGCTACACCTTC
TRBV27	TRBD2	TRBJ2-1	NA	CASSPNRDYHNEQFF	TGTGCCAGCAGTCCGAACCGGGACTACCACAATGAGCAGTTCTTC